What follows describes a single TCR beta chain. Its specificity is unknown. The PCR employed 60 Vbeta primers together with 13 Jbeta primers. TCRdb's copy holds only in-frame clones and misses some; the assay was immunoSEQ multiplex PCR. The sample lists about 89,000 clones, approximately 79% occurring once. CDR1 and CDR2 from the germline V gene are SGHNT and YYREEE (reference sequence). There are 20 residues in the CDR3. Trimming at V came to 3 bases and at J to 0 bases, leaving 18 bases not matched to a gene. The entry originates in a study of cytomegalovirus exposure and HLA in healthy donors. Broader study findings: The study reported that TCR beta sequences accurately predicted HLA-A and HLA-B alleles in most subjects. Investigators reported 150 to 200 TCR beta chains as tied to cytomegalovirus. CMV serostatus stood as the only immune exposure information on hand.

Source material: PBMCs. J is TRBJ2-3 and V is TRBV5-4, with 8 bases matching TRBD2. The origin of this receptor is a male donor in good health and CMV-seronegative. The CDR3 DNA follows: TGTGCCAGCAGCTGGGCGGGTTGGCAGCGGGAGTTCATTAGCACAGATACGCAGTATTTT. This encodes CASSWAGWQREFISTDTQYF.